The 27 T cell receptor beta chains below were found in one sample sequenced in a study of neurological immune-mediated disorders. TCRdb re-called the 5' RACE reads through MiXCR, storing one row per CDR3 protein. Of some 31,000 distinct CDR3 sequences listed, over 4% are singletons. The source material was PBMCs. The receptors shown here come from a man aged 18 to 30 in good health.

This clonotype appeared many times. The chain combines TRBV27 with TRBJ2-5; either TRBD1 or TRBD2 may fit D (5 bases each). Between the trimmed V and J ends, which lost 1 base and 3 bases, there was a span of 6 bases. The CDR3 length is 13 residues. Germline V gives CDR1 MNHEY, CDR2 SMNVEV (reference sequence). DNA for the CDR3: TGTGCCAGCAGTTTATTGGGGGAAGAGACCCAGTACTTC. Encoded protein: CASSLLGEETQYF.

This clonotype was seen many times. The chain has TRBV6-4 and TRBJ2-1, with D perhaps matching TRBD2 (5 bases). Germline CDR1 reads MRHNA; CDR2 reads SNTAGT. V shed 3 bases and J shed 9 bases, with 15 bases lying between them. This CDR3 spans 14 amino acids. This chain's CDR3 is CASSERPSGVEQFF. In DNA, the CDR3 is TGTGCCAGCAGTGAACGGCCCTCCGGGGTTGAGCAGTTCTTC.

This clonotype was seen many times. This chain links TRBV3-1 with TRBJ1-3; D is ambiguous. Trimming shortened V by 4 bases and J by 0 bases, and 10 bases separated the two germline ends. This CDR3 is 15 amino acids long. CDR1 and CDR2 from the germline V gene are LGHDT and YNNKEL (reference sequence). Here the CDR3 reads CASSLTGRSGNTIYF. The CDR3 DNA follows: TGTGCCAGCAGCCTGACCGGACGCTCTGGAAACACCATATATTTT.

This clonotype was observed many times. As DNA, the CDR3 is TGCGCCAGCAGCTTGATAGTCTCGGGACAGGGAGGCGAGCAGTACTTC. It yields the protein CASSLIVSGQGGEQYF. V gene TRBV5-1 combines with J gene TRBJ2-7; 9 bases align to TRBD1. The CDR3 is 16 residues long. V dropped 1 base and J dropped 6; count of bases not matched to a gene: 11. Germline CDR1 is SGHRS and CDR2 is YFSETQ.

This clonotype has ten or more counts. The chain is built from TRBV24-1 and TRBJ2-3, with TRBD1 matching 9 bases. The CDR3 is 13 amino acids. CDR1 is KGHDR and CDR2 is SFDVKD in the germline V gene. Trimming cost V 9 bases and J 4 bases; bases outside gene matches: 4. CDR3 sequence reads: CATGTGSADTQYF. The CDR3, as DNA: TGTGCCACCGGGACAGGGTCGGCAGATACGCAGTATTTT.

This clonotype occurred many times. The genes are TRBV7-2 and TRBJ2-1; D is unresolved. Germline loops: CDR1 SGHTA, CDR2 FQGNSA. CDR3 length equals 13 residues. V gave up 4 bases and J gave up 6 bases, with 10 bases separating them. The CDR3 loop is CASSSTGGNEQFF. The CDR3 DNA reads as TGTGCCAGCAGCTCCACCGGTGGCAATGAGCAGTTCTTC.

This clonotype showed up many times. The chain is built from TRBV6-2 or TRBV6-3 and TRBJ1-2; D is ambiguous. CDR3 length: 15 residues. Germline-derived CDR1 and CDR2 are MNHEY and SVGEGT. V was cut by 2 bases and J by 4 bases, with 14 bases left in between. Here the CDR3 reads CASSYPGLLGYGYTF. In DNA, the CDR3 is TGTGCCAGCAGTTACCCAGGACTTCTCGGCTATGGCTACACCTTC.

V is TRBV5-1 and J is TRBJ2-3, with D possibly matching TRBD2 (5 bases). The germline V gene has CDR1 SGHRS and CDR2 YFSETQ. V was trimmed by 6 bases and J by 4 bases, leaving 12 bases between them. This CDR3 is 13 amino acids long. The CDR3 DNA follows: TGCGCCAGCATGGGCGGGTCGCCAGATACGCAGTATTTT. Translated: CASMGGSPDTQYF. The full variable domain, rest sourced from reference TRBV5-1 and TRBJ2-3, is KAGVTQTPRYLIKTRGQQVTLSCSPISGHRSVSWYQQTPGQGLQFLFEYFSETQRNKGNFPGRFSGRQFSNSRSEMNVSTLELGDSALYLCASMGGSPDTQYFGPGTRLTVL.

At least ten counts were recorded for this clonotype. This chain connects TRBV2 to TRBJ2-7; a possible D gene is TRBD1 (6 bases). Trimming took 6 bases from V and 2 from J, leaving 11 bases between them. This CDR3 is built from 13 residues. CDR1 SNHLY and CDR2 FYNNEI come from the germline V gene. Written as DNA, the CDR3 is TGTGCCAGCAGAGATGGGACACCCTACGAGCAGTACTTC. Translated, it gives CASRDGTPYEQYF. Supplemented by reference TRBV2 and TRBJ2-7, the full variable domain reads EPEVTQTPSHQVTQMGQEVILRCVPISNHLYFYWYRQILGQKVEFLVSFYNNEISEKSEIFDDQFSVERPDGSNFTLKIRSTKLEDSAMYFCASRDGTPYEQYFGPGTRLTVT.

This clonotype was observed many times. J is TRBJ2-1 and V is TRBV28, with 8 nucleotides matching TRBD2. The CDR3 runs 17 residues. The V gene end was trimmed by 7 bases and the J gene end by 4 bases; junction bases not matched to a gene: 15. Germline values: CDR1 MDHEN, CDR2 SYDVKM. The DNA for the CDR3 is TGTGCCAGCACCACCTACCGGGGGGGCACGAGGTACAATGAGCAGTTCTTC. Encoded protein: CASTTYRGGTRYNEQFF.

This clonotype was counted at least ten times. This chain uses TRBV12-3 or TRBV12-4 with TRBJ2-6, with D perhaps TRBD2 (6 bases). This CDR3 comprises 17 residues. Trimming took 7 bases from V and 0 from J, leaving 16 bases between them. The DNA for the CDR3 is TGTGCCAGCAATAGGGACTTCCACTACTCTGGGGCCAACGTCCTGACTTTC. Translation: CASNRDFHYSGANVLTF.

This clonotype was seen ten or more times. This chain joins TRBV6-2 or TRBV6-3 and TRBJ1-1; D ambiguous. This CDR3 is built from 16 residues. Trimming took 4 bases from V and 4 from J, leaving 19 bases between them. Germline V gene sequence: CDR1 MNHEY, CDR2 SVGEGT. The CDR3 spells CASSFDFTSPSTEAFF. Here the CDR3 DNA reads TGTGCCAGCAGTTTTGATTTTACGAGTCCTAGCACTGAAGCTTTCTTT.

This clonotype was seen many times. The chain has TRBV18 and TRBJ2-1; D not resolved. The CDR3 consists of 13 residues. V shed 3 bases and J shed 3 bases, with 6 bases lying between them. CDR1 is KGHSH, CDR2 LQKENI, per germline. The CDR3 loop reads CASSPARYNEQFF. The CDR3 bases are TGTGCCAGCTCACCCGCCCGCTACAATGAGCAGTTCTTC.

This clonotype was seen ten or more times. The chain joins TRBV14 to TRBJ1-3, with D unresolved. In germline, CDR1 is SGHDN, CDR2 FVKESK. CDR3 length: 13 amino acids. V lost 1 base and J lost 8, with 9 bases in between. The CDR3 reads CASSQGFKHTIYF. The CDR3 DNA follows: TGTGCCAGCAGCCAAGGTTTCAAGCACACCATATATTTT.

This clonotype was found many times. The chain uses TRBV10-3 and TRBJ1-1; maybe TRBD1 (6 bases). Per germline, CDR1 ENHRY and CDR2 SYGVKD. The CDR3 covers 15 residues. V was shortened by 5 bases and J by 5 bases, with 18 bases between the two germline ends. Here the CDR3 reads CAISPHADRLTEAFF. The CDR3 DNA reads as TGTGCCATCAGTCCTCACGCGGACAGACTAACTGAAGCTTTCTTT.

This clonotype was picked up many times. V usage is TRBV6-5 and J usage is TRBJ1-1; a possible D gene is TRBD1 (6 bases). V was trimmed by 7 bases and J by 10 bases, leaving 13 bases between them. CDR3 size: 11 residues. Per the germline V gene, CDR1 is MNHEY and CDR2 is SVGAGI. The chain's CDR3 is CASTLGGLAFF. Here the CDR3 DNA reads TGTGCCAGCACCCTAGGGGGGCTAGCTTTCTTT.

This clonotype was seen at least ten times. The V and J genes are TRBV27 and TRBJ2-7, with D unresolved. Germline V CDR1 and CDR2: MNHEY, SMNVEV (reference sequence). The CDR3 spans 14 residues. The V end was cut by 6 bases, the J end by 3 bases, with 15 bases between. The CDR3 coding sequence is TGTGCCAGCAGACCACAAGGCCTTATCTACGAGCAGTACTTC. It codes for CASRPQGLIYEQYF.

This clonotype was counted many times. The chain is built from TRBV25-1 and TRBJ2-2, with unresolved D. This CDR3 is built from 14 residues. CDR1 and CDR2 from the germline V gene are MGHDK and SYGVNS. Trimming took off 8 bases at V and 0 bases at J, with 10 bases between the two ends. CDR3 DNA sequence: TGTGCCAGCGACGACATTGCGAACACCGGGGAGCTGTTTTTT. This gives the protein CASDDIANTGELFF.

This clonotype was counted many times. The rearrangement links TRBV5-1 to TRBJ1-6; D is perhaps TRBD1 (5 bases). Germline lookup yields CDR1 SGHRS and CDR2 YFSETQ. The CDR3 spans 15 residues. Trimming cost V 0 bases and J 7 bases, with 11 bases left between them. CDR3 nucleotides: TGCGCCAGCAGCTTGGCAGGGACCTTGAATTCACCCCTCCACTTT. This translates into CASSLAGTLNSPLHF.

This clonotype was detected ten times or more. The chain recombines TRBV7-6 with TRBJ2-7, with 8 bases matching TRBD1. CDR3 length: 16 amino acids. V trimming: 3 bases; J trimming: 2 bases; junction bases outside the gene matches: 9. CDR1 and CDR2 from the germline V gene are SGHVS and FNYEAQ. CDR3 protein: CASSFAEGQGAYEQYF. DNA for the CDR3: TGTGCCAGCAGCTTCGCAGAAGGACAGGGCGCCTACGAGCAGTACTTC.

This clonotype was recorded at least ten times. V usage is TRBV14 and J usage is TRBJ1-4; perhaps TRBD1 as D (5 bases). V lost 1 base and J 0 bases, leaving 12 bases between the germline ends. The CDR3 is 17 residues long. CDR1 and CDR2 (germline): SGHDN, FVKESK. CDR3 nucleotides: TGTGCCAGCAGCCAAGTCGGAGGGGTTACAACTAATGAAAAACTGTTTTTT. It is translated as CASSQVGGVTTNEKLFF.

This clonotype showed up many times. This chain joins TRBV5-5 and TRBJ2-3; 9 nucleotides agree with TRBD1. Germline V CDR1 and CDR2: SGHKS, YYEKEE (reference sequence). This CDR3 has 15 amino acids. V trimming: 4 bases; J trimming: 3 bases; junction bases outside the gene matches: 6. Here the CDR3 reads CASSLTGGRTDTQYF. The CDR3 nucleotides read TGTGCCAGCAGCCTAACAGGGGGCAGGACAGATACGCAGTATTTT.

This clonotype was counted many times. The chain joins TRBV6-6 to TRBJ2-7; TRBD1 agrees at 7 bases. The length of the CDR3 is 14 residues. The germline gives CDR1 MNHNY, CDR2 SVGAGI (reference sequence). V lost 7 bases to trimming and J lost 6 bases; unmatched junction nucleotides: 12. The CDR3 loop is CASNTDRVVREQYF. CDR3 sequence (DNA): TGTGCCAGCAATACAGACAGGGTGGTTCGCGAGCAGTACTTC.

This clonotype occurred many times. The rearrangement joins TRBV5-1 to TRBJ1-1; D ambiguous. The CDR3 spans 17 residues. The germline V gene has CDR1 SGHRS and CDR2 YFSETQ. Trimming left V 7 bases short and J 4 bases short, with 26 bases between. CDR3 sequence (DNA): TGCGCCAGCTCGACGGAGGGATGGAGCCTCAGTAGCACTGAAGCTTTCTTT. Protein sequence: CASSTEGWSLSSTEAFF.

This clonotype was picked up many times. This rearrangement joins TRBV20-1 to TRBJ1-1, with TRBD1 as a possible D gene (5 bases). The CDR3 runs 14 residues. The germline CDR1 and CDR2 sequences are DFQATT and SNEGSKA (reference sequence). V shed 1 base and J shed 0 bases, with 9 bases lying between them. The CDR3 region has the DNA TGCAGTGCTAGAGTCGGGGGATTGAACACTGAAGCTTTCTTT. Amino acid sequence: CSARVGGLNTEAFF.

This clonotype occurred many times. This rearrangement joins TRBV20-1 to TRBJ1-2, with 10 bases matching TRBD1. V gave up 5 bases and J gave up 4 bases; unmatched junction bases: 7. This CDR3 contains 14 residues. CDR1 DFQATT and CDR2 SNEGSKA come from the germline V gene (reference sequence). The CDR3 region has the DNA TGCAGTGCTCCTGGGACAGGGGATAGCTATGGCTACACCTTC. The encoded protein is CSAPGTGDSYGYTF.

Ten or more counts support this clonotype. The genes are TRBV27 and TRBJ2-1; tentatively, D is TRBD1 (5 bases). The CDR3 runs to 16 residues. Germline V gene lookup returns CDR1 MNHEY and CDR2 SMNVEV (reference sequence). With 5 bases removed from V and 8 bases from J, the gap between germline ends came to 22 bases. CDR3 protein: CASSRLGAPPYDEQFF. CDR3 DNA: TGTGCCAGCAGTCGGTTAGGGGCCCCTCCGTACGATGAGCAGTTCTTC.